These 25 T cell receptor beta chains came from one sample sequenced in a study of identical twins. TCRdb passed the 5' RACE reads through MiXCR, listing each CDR3 protein once. The table lists about 690,000 distinct CDR3 sequences, approximately 21% of them singletons. The sample was also linked to a second study, of T cells expressing NK-cell markers.

What was sequenced was PBMCs. These receptors were taken from a young woman in good health.

The CDR3 loop reads CASSLARGGNEQFF. The CDR3 coding sequence is TGTGCCAGCAGCTTAGCGAGGGGGGGCAATGAGCAGTTCTTC. The chain is built from TRBV7-2 and TRBJ2-1, with D possibly matching TRBD2 (7 bases). Germline-derived CDR1 and CDR2 are SGHTA and FQGNSA. The length of the CDR3 is 14 residues. Deletions cut 0 bases from V and 6 bases from J, with 9 bases between.

This clonotype has a handful of counts. The chain has TRBV27 and TRBJ2-7, with 7 bases identical to TRBD2. Germline lookup yields CDR1 MNHEY and CDR2 SMNVEV (reference sequence). V shed 3 bases and J 5 bases; nucleotides not matched to a gene: 7. The CDR3 consists of 14 residues. CDR3 bases: TGTGCCAGCAGTTTTTGGGGCGGGAGTCACGAGCAGTACTTC. Translating it yields CASSFWGGSHEQYF.

The chain recombines TRBV2 with TRBJ2-1; D is perhaps TRBD1 (6 bases). Germline V gene data show CDR1 as SNHLY and CDR2 as FYNNEI. Deletions cut 8 bases from V and 0 bases from J, with 20 bases between. The CDR3 contains 17 residues. In DNA, the CDR3 is TGTGCCAGCGGGGGCGGCTGGGGCCCTAGCTCCTACAATGAGCAGTTCTTC. It translates to CASGGGWGPSSYNEQFF. Full variable domain (rest looked up from reference TRBV2 and TRBJ2-1): EPEVTQTPSHQVTQMGQEVILRCVPISNHLYFYWYRQILGQKVEFLVSFYNNEISEKSEIFDDQFSVERPDGSNFTLKIRSTKLEDSAMYFCASGGGWGPSSYNEQFFGPGTRLTVL.

The count of this clonotype is one. This chain connects TRBV12-3 or TRBV12-4 to TRBJ2-7; 10 nucleotides match TRBD1. Unmatched junction bases numbered 4, after V lost 3 bases and J lost 5 bases. CDR3 length: 14 residues. The CDR3 here is CASSFRQGANEQYF. CDR3 DNA sequence: TGTGCCAGCAGTTTCCGACAGGGGGCAAACGAGCAGTACTTC.

This clonotype was picked up a small number of times. V is TRBV30 and J is TRBJ1-5; 9 positions agree with TRBD1. The CDR3 covers 14 residues. Germline values: CDR1 GTSNPN, CDR2 SVGIG (reference sequence). The V and J ends lost 2 bases and 4 bases, in that order; junction bases with no gene match: 3. The CDR3 here is CAWSYGTGNQPQHF. CDR3 sequence (DNA): TGTGCCTGGAGTTACGGGACAGGGAATCAGCCCCAGCATTTT.

V usage is TRBV28 and J usage is TRBJ2-2, with D tentatively TRBD2 (7 bases). Germline loops: CDR1 MDHEN, CDR2 SYDVKM. There are 16 residues in the CDR3. Trimming stripped 4 bases from V and 4 bases from J, with 16 bases between. The CDR3 DNA sequence: TGTGCCAGCAGTTCCCCCGGGGGGCCTGGCACCGGGGAGCTGTTTTTT. It translates to CASSSPGGPGTGELFF.

The genes are TRBV29-1 and TRBJ2-5; 14 bases agree with TRBD2. V dropped 5 bases and J dropped 5; count of bases not matched to a gene: 1. This CDR3 spans 13 amino acids. Germline loops: CDR1 SQVTM, CDR2 ANQGSEA. CDR3 sequence reads: CSVWTSGRETQYF. The CDR3 DNA reads as TGCAGCGTTTGGACTAGCGGGAGGGAGACCCAGTACTTC.

This clonotype showed up many times. CDR3 nucleotide sequence: TGTGCCAGCAGCCAAGATCTGAGACTAGCGGGCGGGTCGAGCTCCTACAATGAGCAGTTCTTC. Amino acids: CASSQDLRLAGGSSSYNEQFF. The V and J genes are TRBV14 and TRBJ2-1; 10 bases align to TRBD2. This CDR3 has 21 amino acids. The V segment lost 0 bases and the J segment 0 bases; nucleotides outside the gene matches: 14. Germline loops: CDR1 SGHDN, CDR2 FVKESK.

This clonotype was recorded a few times. The chain combines TRBV10-2 with TRBJ1-2, with D possibly being TRBD1 (5 bases). The CDR3 has 14 residues. Trimming removed 3 bases from V and 8 bases from J, with 16 bases in between. Germline-derived CDR1 and CDR2 are WSHSY and SAAADI. The CDR3 is CASSEQVLVWGYTF. CDR3 DNA: TGCGCCAGCAGTGAACAGGTTTTGGTTTGGGGCTACACCTTC.

CDR3 residues: CASSLAPAPSTDTQYF. The CDR3 DNA reads as TGTGCCAGCAGCTTAGCGCCGGCTCCCAGCACAGATACGCAGTATTTT. This sequence joins TRBV7-2 and TRBJ2-3; D call uncertain. Germline values: CDR1 SGHTA, CDR2 FQGNSA. The CDR3 consists of 16 residues. V was shortened by 0 bases and J by 0 bases, with 10 bases between the two germline ends.

V and J are TRBV3-1 and TRBJ1-4; TRBD1 matches 9 bases. This CDR3 has 15 residues. Germline CDR1 LGHDT, CDR2 YNNKEL (reference sequence). The V and J ends lost 1 base and 4 bases, in that order; junction bases with no gene match: 1. The CDR3 spells CASSQGTGVNEKLFF. CDR3 sequence (DNA): TGTGCCAGCAGCCAAGGGACAGGGGTTAATGAAAAACTGTTTTTT.

The rearrangement links TRBV7-2 to TRBJ2-5; 7 bases fit TRBD1. Germline CDR1 reads SGHTA; CDR2 reads FQGNSA. Trimming took 6 bases from V and 4 from J; bases not matched to a gene: 8. This CDR3 is 14 amino acids long. CDR3 sequence: CASSYDRVGETQYF. CDR3 sequence (DNA): TGTGCCAGCAGTTACGACAGGGTGGGAGAGACCCAGTACTTC.

This clonotype was found a few times. The J gene is TRBJ1-2, the V gene TRBV20-1; D gene uncertain. The CDR3 spans 11 residues. Germline-derived CDR1 and CDR2 are DFQATT and SNEGSKA (reference sequence). In nucleotides, the CDR3 is TGCAGCTTCCCTCGGGGATCTGGCTACACCTTC. Its translation: CSFPRGSGYTF.

This clonotype was seen more than once but under ten times. The chain has TRBV29-1 and TRBJ2-5; 15 bases agree with TRBD2. V dropped 4 bases and J dropped 6; count of bases not matched to a gene: 9. The CDR3 runs to 16 residues. The germline CDR1 and CDR2 sequences are SQVTM and ANQGSEA. CDR3 sequence: CSVVGLAGGLVKTQYF. For the CDR3, the DNA is TGCAGCGTTGTGGGACTAGCGGGAGGACTCGTAAAGACCCAGTACTTC.

This clonotype has more than one count but fewer than ten. The chain carries TRBV9 and TRBJ2-5, with D perhaps matching TRBD2 (5 bases). This CDR3 region has 15 residues. V lost 2 bases and J 2 bases, leaving 13 bases between the germline ends. Germline values: CDR1 SGDLS, CDR2 YYNGEE. The CDR3 sequence is CASSVGDLGQETQYF. CDR3 nucleotide sequence: TGTGCCAGCAGCGTGGGAGACCTGGGGCAAGAGACCCAGTACTTC.

This clonotype has more than one count but fewer than ten. The genes are TRBV7-2 and TRBJ2-7; 7 positions match TRBD2. Trimming cost V 4 bases and J 3 bases; bases outside gene matches: 9. The CDR3 has 15 residues. Germline-derived CDR1 and CDR2 are SGHTA and FQGNSA. The CDR3 is CASSSRAGTIYEQYF. In nucleotides, the CDR3 is TGTGCCAGCAGCTCTAGAGCGGGGACCATCTACGAGCAGTACTTC.

The chain employs TRBV7-2 and TRBJ2-3; a weak D match, TRBD2 (7 bases). CDR3 length equals 16 residues. Germline V CDR1 and CDR2: SGHTA, FQGNSA. With 5 bases removed from V and 5 bases from J, the gap between germline ends came to 20 bases. This CDR3 is CASSPTGGGSIDTQYF. In DNA, the CDR3 is TGTGCCAGCAGCCCCACCGGGGGCGGGAGTATAGATACGCAGTATTTT.

The chain recombines TRBV20-1 with TRBJ2-1; 11 positions agree with TRBD2. The CDR3 totals 14 residues. V dropped 3 bases and J dropped 9; count of bases not matched to a gene: 7. Germline V gene lookup returns CDR1 DFQATT and CDR2 SNEGSKA (reference sequence). The CDR3 nucleotides read TGCAGTGCTAGGCTTAGCGGGGGGGCTACTGAGCAGTTCTTC. Translation gives CSARLSGGATEQFF.

This clonotype appeared many times. The V gene is TRBV7-2, the J gene TRBJ2-7; 12 nucleotides line up with TRBD2. V lost 1 base to trimming and J lost 5 bases; unmatched junction nucleotides: 9. CDR3 length equals 17 residues. Germline assignment: CDR1 SGHTA and CDR2 FQGNSA. CDR3 in DNA: TGTGCCAGCAGCTTAGTTTCACTGACTAGCGGGAGTAACGAGCAGTACTTC. It encodes CASSLVSLTSGSNEQYF.

The V and J genes are TRBV12-3 or TRBV12-4 and TRBJ1-2; 11 nucleotides agree with TRBD1. The junction had 19 bases not matched to a gene; V was cut back by 8 bases and J by 8 bases. CDR3 length: 17 amino acids. CDR3 sequence: CASYYWAYGQGARGYTF. The CDR3 bases are TGTGCCAGCTACTACTGGGCATATGGACAGGGGGCAAGGGGCTACACCTTC.

Written as DNA, the CDR3 is TGTGCCAGCAGTAATACATTCGCCGAGCAGTACTTC. This encodes CASSNTFAEQYF. The chain carries TRBV6-5 and TRBJ2-7; D unclear. Germline V gives CDR1 MNHEY, CDR2 SVGAGI. V dropped 5 bases and J dropped 6 bases, with 11 bases sitting between them. The CDR3 length is 12 residues.

The V and J genes are TRBV5-5 and TRBJ2-7, with unresolved D. The V and J ends lost 4 bases and 4 bases respectively, with 12 bases between them. Germline V CDR1 and CDR2: SGHKS, YYEKEE (reference sequence). The CDR3 length is 13 residues. The DNA of the CDR3 is TGTGCCAGCAGCGCCCTGACTCGGTACGAGCAGTACTTC. Its translation is CASSALTRYEQYF.

This clonotype was observed at least ten times. V gene TRBV20-1 combines with J gene TRBJ2-2; TRBD1 agrees at 10 bases. With V trimmed by 5 bases and J by 4 bases, 10 bases remained unmatched. CDR1 and CDR2 from the germline V gene are DFQATT and SNEGSKA (reference sequence). CDR3 size: 16 residues. The CDR3 spells CSAPGPGQGITGELFF. Written as DNA, the CDR3 is TGCAGTGCTCCAGGTCCGGGACAGGGGATCACCGGGGAGCTGTTTTTT.

V gene TRBV7-9 combines with J gene TRBJ2-4; no reliable D call. The V end lost 1 base, the J end lost 13 bases, and 11 bases lay between the germline ends. Germline V lookup: CDR1 SEHNR, CDR2 FQNEAQ (reference sequence). The CDR3 has 12 residues. CDR3 residues: CASSLGPGRQYF. The DNA for the CDR3 is TGTGCCAGCAGCTTAGGCCCGGGCCGCCAGTACTTC.

This chain connects TRBV11-2 to TRBJ2-3, with D perhaps TRBD1 (5 bases). Germline lookup yields CDR1 SGHAT and CDR2 FQNNGV. The CDR3 is 12 amino acids. The V end was cut by 5 bases, the J end by 4 bases, with 7 bases between. CDR3 in amino acids: CASSDSADTQYF. In DNA form, the CDR3 reads TGTGCCAGCAGCGACAGTGCAGATACGCAGTATTTT.